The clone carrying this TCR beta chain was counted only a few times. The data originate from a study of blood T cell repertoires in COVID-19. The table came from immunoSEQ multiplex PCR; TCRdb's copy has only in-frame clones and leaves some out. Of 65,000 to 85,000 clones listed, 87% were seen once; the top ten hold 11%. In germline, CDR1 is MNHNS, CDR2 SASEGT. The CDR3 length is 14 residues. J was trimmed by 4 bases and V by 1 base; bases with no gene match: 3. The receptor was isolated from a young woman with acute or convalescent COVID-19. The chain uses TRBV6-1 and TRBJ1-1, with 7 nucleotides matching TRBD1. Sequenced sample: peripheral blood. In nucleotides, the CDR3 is TGTGCCAGCAGTGAAGTGGAGGGGGCCACTGAAGCTTTCTTT. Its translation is CASSEVEGATEAFF.